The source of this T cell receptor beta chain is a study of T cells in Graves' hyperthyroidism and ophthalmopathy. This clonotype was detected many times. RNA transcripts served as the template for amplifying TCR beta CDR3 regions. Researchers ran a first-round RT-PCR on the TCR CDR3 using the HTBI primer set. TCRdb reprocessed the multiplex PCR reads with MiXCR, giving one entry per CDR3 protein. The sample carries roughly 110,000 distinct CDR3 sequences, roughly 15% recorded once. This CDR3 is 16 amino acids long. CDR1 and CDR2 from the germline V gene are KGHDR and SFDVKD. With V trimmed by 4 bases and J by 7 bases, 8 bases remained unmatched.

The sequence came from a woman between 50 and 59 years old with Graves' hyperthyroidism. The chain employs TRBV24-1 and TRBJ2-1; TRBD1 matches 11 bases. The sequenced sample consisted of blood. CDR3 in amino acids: CATSDWDRGAGNEQFF. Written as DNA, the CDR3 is TGTGCCACCAGTGACTGGGACAGGGGGGCAGGGAATGAGCAGTTCTTC.